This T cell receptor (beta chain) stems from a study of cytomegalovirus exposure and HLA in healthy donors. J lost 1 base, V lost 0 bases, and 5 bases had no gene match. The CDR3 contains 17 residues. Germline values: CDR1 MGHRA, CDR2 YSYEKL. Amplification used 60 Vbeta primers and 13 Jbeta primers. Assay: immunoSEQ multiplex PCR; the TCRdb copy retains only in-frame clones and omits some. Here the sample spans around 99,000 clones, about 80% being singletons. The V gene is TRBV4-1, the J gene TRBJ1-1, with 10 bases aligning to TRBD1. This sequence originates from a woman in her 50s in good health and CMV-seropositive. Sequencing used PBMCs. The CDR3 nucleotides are TGCGCCAGCAGCCAAGATCGGGGACAGGGGTGGAACACTGAAGCTTTCTTT. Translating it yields CASSQDRGQGWNTEAFF.